The TCR beta chain under discussion was sequenced for a study of OX40 agonist ivuxolimab in advanced cancers. Study-wide context: Hepatocellular carcinoma, melanoma, renal cell or head and neck cancer was diagnosed in the dose-escalation patients.

Sequenced by immunoSEQ multiplex PCR; TCRdb stores in-frame clones only, minus some. Among about 88,000 clones, around nine tenths were seen once, and the ten largest hold roughly 1.5%. A remark on this clone: Its matching antigen is unknown.

This CDR3 comprises 18 residues. The V gene's germline CDR1 is GTSNPN and CDR2 SVGIG (reference sequence). J gave up 0 bases and V 5 bases, and 13 bases lay outside the gene matches. Study results and limitations: It was also the case that some nonresponders had low normalized T-cell clonal expansion.

The genes are TRBV30 and TRBJ2-1; 10 bases align to TRBD2. The material was CD4+ or CD8+ T cells sorted from blood, obtained in a trial of the OX40 agonist ivuxolimab. The TCR sequence derives from an adult with an advanced solid tumor such as melanoma, head and neck, liver or kidney cancer. The DNA for the CDR3 is TGTGCCTGGGACCTAGCGGGAGTTTCCTTGAGCTCCTACAATGAGCAGTTCTTC. Translating it yields CAWDLAGVSLSSYNEQFF.